A selection of T cell receptor beta chains follows, all from one sample in a study of blood T cell repertoires in COVID-19. TCRdb keeps only in-frame clones here, not all; method: immunoSEQ multiplex PCR. The sample has 70,000 to 90,000 clones; 70% to 90% are singletons. Input material: peripheral blood. These receptor sequences come from a man between 50 and 59 years old with acute or convalescent COVID-19. The CDR3 runs from the conserved cysteine through the conserved F or W. Each record gives: clone size, D gene, V gene, J gene, CDR3 DNA, CDR3 protein. The D gene is left open where the match is weak. For some rows the clone size is stated as once, few or many, or as a class when expanded; others skip it.

>.|.|TRBV6-5|TRBJ2-3
TGTGCCAGCAGTTATCCGTCCCGCACAGATACGCAGTATTTT
CASSYPSRTDTQYF
>.|TRBD2|TRBV7-9|TRBJ2-3
TGTGCCAGCAGCCCGTACGGGGGGACAGATACGCAGTATTTT
CASSPYGGTDTQYF
>.|TRBD1|TRBV12-3/TRBV12-4|TRBJ2-2
TGTGCCAGCAGTTCCCAAGGACAGGGAGTGTTTTTT
CASSSQGQGVFF
>.|.|TRBV6-5|TRBJ2-6
TGTGCCAGCTCTTTCGGGGCCAACGTCCTGACTTTC
CASSFGANVLTF
>once|TRBD2|TRBV7-6|TRBJ2-3
TGTGCCAGCAGCTTAGGACTAGCGGGTACCAACACAGATACGCAGTATTTT
CASSLGLAGTNTDTQYF
>.|TRBD1|TRBV6-5|TRBJ2-5
TGTGCCAGCAGACAAGGGGGCAAGAAGACCCAGTACTTC
CASRQGGKKTQYF
>once|TRBD1|TRBV5-1|TRBJ1-2
TGCGCCAGCAGCCGAGGGACAGAGGCCTATGGCTACACCTTC
CASSRGTEAYGYTF
>few|.|TRBV16|TRBJ1-2
TGTGCCAGCAGCCAATGGAGCGGGGTGGGCTATGGCTACACCTTC
CASSQWSGVGYGYTF
>.|.|TRBV7-2|TRBJ2-1
TGTGCCAGCAGACGGACAGCATACAATGAGCAGTTCTTC
CASRRTAYNEQFF
>.|.|TRBV6-5|TRBJ1-5
TGTGCCAGCAGTTACTCGAGGGCAGGGGACCAGCCCCAGCATTTT
CASSYSRAGDQPQHF
>.|TRBD2|TRBV10-1|TRBJ2-7
TGCGCCAGCAGTGAATACGCGGGGGACTACGAGCAGTACTTC
CASSEYAGDYEQYF
>once|.|TRBV18|TRBJ2-4
TGTGCCAGCTCATACTCGGCCAAAAACATTCAGTACTTC
CASSYSAKNIQYF
>.|TRBD1|TRBV7-2|TRBJ1-3
TGTGCCAGCAGCTTAGGGGGACAGTACCCTGGAAACACCATATATTTT
CASSLGGQYPGNTIYF
>.|.|TRBV29-1|TRBJ2-2
TGCAGCGTTGAACTAGCTGGCGGGGAGCTGTTTTTT
CSVELAGGELFF
>.|TRBD1|TRBV6-5|TRBJ2-7
TGTGCCAGCAGCCGGACAGGGACGCCAACCTACGAGCAGTACTTC
CASSRTGTPTYEQYF
>once|.|TRBV18|TRBJ1-1
TGTGCCAGCTCACCAGCAGGGGAGACTGAAGCTTTCTTT
CASSPAGETEAFF
>.|TRBD2|TRBV4-1|TRBJ2-7
TGCGCCAGCAGCTTACGGACTAGCGGGGGGGACAGCTCCTACGAGCAGTACTTC
CASSLRTSGGDSSYEQYF
>.|TRBD2|TRBV7-3|TRBJ2-3
TGTGCCAGCAGCACTAGCGGGGAAGATACGCAGTATTTT
CASSTSGEDTQYF
>.|.|TRBV3-1/TRBV3-2|TRBJ1-1
TGTGCCAGCAGCTTCCTACAGGGGAACACTGAAGCTTTCTTT
CASSFLQGNTEAFF
>.|.|TRBV7-9|TRBJ1-2
TGTGCCAGCAGCTTAGGGCAACGCTATGGCTACACCTTC
CASSLGQRYGYTF
>.|.|TRBV6-1|TRBJ2-6
TGTGCCAGCAGTGTCTACAGGAGCTCTGGGGCCAACGTCCTGACTTTC
CASSVYRSSGANVLTF
>.|.|TRBV4-1|TRBJ1-2
TGCGCCAGCAGCCAAGAGGACAGACTTCTTGGCTACACCTTC
CASSQEDRLLGYTF
>.|.|TRBV5-1|TRBJ1-6
TGCGCCAGCAGCTTGAGGGGCAGGGTGATGGGTTCACCCCTCCACTTT
CASSLRGRVMGSPLHF
>.|TRBD1|TRBV6-6|TRBJ2-7
TGTGCCAGCACCGGGACAGGGATGACCTACGAGCAGTACTTC
CASTGTGMTYEQYF
>.|TRBD1|TRBV18|TRBJ1-1
TGTGCCAGCTCATCGGACAGGGCAATGTACACTGAAGCTTTCTTT
CASSSDRAMYTEAFF
>once|.|TRBV7-9|TRBJ2-5
TGTGCCAGCAGCATTCGACAGCAAGAGACCCAGTACTTC
CASSIRQQETQYF
>medium-sized|TRBD1|TRBV9|TRBJ1-2
TGTGCCAGCAGCCTAACCGGGACAGGGACTGACTATGGCTACACCTTC
CASSLTGTGTDYGYTF
>.|.|TRBV27|TRBJ1-3
TGTGCCAGCGTCAGCTCTGGAAACACCATATATTTT
CASVSSGNTIYF
>.|.|TRBV7-9|TRBJ1-1
TGTGCCAGCAGCGTACCTTCAGGGCCGAACACTGAAGCTTTCTTT
CASSVPSGPNTEAFF
>.|TRBD1|TRBV13|TRBJ2-7
TGTGCCAGCAGCGGGACAGCGGTAGGCGAGCAGTACTTC
CASSGTAVGEQYF
>.|TRBD1|TRBV11-1|TRBJ1-6
TGTGCCAGCAGCATCCGGGACAGGGGGGAACCCCTCCACTTT
CASSIRDRGEPLHF